This is a list of T cell receptor beta chains from one sample in a study of CD8 T cells in ankylosing spondylitis. TCRdb analysed the 5' RACE reads with MiXCR anew, one entry per CDR3 protein. Altogether a few hundred thousand distinct CDR3 sequences are present, 20% to 25% being singletons, with the ten largest covering approximately 16%. Material: blood, either unsorted or a sorted T cell fraction (not recorded which). These receptors all stem from a male donor with ankylosing spondylitis. CDR3s include the opening cysteine and the closing phenylalanine or tryptophan. A D gene is named only where the DNA matches it firmly. Size tells how often a clone was seen (once, few, many) or the class of an expanded clone, and some rows leave it out.

j_call: TRBJ2-5; clone_size: few; v_call: TRBV20-1; d_call: .; cdr3_aa: CSATGLRIWETQYF; cdr3_nt: TGCAGTGCGACGGGACTGAGGATTTGGGAGACCCAGTACTTC
j_call: TRBJ1-2; clone_size: .; v_call: TRBV30; d_call: .; cdr3_aa: CAWSAREDAGYTF; cdr3_nt: TGTGCCTGGAGTGCCAGGGAGGACGCTGGCTACACCTTC
j_call: TRBJ1-5; clone_size: .; v_call: TRBV2; d_call: .; cdr3_aa: CASSSGTTGHF; cdr3_nt: TGTGCCAGCAGTTCCGGGACTACAGGGCATTTT
j_call: TRBJ2-7; clone_size: few; v_call: TRBV6-6; d_call: .; cdr3_aa: CASSYVERYEQYF; cdr3_nt: TGTGCCAGCAGTTACGTGGAGCGATACGAGCAGTACTTC
j_call: TRBJ1-3; clone_size: many; v_call: TRBV4-1; d_call: .; cdr3_aa: CASSRITGNSGNTIYF; cdr3_nt: TGCGCCAGCAGCCGAATAACGGGGAACTCTGGAAACACCATATATTTT
j_call: TRBJ2-3; clone_size: .; v_call: TRBV20-1; d_call: .; cdr3_aa: CSASTRRRDSTDTQYF; cdr3_nt: TGCAGTGCTAGTACCCGGAGACGAGATAGCACAGATACGCAGTATTTT
j_call: TRBJ1-2; clone_size: .; v_call: TRBV9; d_call: TRBD1; cdr3_aa: CASSRPGQGFLRGYTF; cdr3_nt: TGTGCCAGCAGCCGGCCGGGACAGGGCTTTTTACGTGGCTACACCTTC
j_call: TRBJ2-3; clone_size: few; v_call: TRBV24-1; d_call: .; cdr3_aa: CATRGEGTDTQYF; cdr3_nt: TGTGCCACCAGGGGAGAGGGGACAGATACGCAGTATTTT
j_call: TRBJ2-5; clone_size: few; v_call: TRBV28; d_call: .; cdr3_aa: CASSLVGRETQYF; cdr3_nt: TGTGCCAGCAGTTTGGTAGGGAGAGAGACCCAGTACTTC
j_call: TRBJ1-1; clone_size: few; v_call: TRBV29-1; d_call: .; cdr3_aa: CSVKFQGDTEAFF; cdr3_nt: TGCAGCGTCAAGTTTCAGGGTGACACTGAAGCTTTCTTT
j_call: TRBJ1-3; clone_size: .; v_call: TRBV6-5; d_call: .; cdr3_aa: CASSYNGVGNTIYF; cdr3_nt: TGTGCCAGCAGTTACAATGGGGTTGGAAACACCATATATTTT
j_call: TRBJ1-5; clone_size: few; v_call: TRBV28; d_call: TRBD1; cdr3_aa: CASSLGNRGFAPQHF; cdr3_nt: TGTGCCAGCAGTTTAGGTAACAGGGGTTTTGCGCCCCAGCATTTT
j_call: TRBJ2-4; clone_size: .; v_call: TRBV12-3/TRBV12-4; d_call: TRBD2; cdr3_aa: CATSVAGIAKNIQYF; cdr3_nt: TGTGCCACCTCGGTAGCGGGAATAGCCAAAAACATTCAGTACTTC
j_call: TRBJ1-1; clone_size: .; v_call: TRBV18; d_call: .; cdr3_aa: CASSEINRVSGTEAFF; cdr3_nt: TGTGCCAGCTCAGAGATAAACAGGGTGTCCGGCACTGAAGCTTTCTTT
j_call: TRBJ2-7; clone_size: .; v_call: TRBV11-2; d_call: TRBD2; cdr3_aa: CASSLDRLGTSGSRSYEQYF; cdr3_nt: TGTGCCAGCAGCTTAGATCGGCTAGGGACTAGCGGGAGTCGGTCCTACGAGCAGTACTTC
j_call: TRBJ2-3; clone_size: .; v_call: TRBV15; d_call: TRBD1; cdr3_aa: CATQMPGQGLRADTQYF; cdr3_nt: TGTGCCACCCAGATGCCGGGACAGGGGCTTCGGGCAGATACGCAGTATTTT
j_call: TRBJ2-4; clone_size: few; v_call: TRBV10-3; d_call: .; cdr3_aa: CAISPTAKNIQYF; cdr3_nt: TGTGCCATCAGTCCCACGGCCAAAAACATTCAGTACTTC
j_call: TRBJ2-3; clone_size: few; v_call: TRBV7-9; d_call: TRBD1; cdr3_aa: CASSIQGTVTDTQYF; cdr3_nt: TGTGCCAGCAGCATACAGGGGACGGTGACAGATACGCAGTATTTT
j_call: TRBJ2-4; clone_size: .; v_call: TRBV5-6; d_call: .; cdr3_aa: CASSLSGLSTKNIQYF; cdr3_nt: TGTGCCAGCAGCTTGTCCGGCTTGTCAACCAAAAACATTCAGTACTTC
j_call: TRBJ1-2; clone_size: .; v_call: TRBV30; d_call: .; cdr3_aa: CAWSTRNLAGYTF; cdr3_nt: TGTGCCTGGAGTACACGGAATCTCGCGGGCTACACCTTC
j_call: TRBJ2-1; clone_size: many; v_call: TRBV7-7; d_call: .; cdr3_aa: CASSLGTVNEQFF; cdr3_nt: TGTGCCAGCAGCTTAGGGACAGTCAATGAGCAGTTCTTC
j_call: TRBJ1-5; clone_size: .; v_call: TRBV5-1; d_call: .; cdr3_aa: CASSYVVGQPQHF; cdr3_nt: TGCGCCAGCAGCTATGTAGTTGGCCAGCCCCAGCATTTT
j_call: TRBJ1-4; clone_size: few; v_call: TRBV7-9; d_call: .; cdr3_aa: CASSLRPGGTNEKLFF; cdr3_nt: TGTGCCAGCAGCTTGAGGCCAGGAGGTACTAATGAAAAACTGTTTTTT
j_call: TRBJ1-2; clone_size: .; v_call: TRBV6-6; d_call: .; cdr3_aa: CASSEPARYGYTF; cdr3_nt: TGTGCCAGCTCCGAACCTGCTAGATATGGCTACACCTTC
j_call: TRBJ2-7; clone_size: few; v_call: TRBV10-3; d_call: TRBD2; cdr3_aa: CAISSFRTSGGGEQYF; cdr3_nt: TGTGCCATCAGTTCCTTTCGGACTAGCGGAGGGGGGGAGCAGTACTTC
j_call: TRBJ2-1; clone_size: .; v_call: TRBV12-3/TRBV12-4; d_call: TRBD2; cdr3_aa: CASKPAIPGTSSYNEQFF; cdr3_nt: TGTGCCAGCAAACCAGCAATTCCCGGGACTAGCTCCTACAATGAGCAGTTCTTC
j_call: TRBJ2-1; clone_size: few; v_call: TRBV5-1; d_call: .; cdr3_aa: CASSEARTEEQFF; cdr3_nt: TGCGCCAGCAGCGAGGCCAGAACGGAGGAGCAGTTCTTC
j_call: TRBJ2-5; clone_size: few; v_call: TRBV7-9; d_call: TRBD2; cdr3_aa: CASSLEAGGTQYF; cdr3_nt: TGTGCCAGCAGCTTAGAAGCGGGGGGGACCCAGTACTTC
j_call: TRBJ2-3; clone_size: few; v_call: TRBV20-1; d_call: TRBD1; cdr3_aa: CSARWQGVSTDTQYF; cdr3_nt: TGCAGTGCTAGATGGCAGGGGGTGAGCACAGATACGCAGTATTTT
j_call: TRBJ2-3; clone_size: .; v_call: TRBV20-1; d_call: .; cdr3_aa: CSAIVLVGDTQYF; cdr3_nt: TGCAGTGCTATAGTACTTGTAGGAGATACGCAGTATTTT
j_call: TRBJ1-4; clone_size: .; v_call: TRBV28; d_call: TRBD1; cdr3_aa: CASSWPGQGTNEKLFF; cdr3_nt: TGTGCCAGCAGTTGGCCGGGACAGGGAACGAATGAAAAACTGTTTTTT
j_call: TRBJ2-1; clone_size: .; v_call: TRBV6-5; d_call: .; cdr3_aa: CASSYSRDGEQFF; cdr3_nt: TGTGCCAGCAGTTACTCGAGGGACGGTGAGCAGTTCTTC
j_call: TRBJ2-5; clone_size: .; v_call: TRBV11-3; d_call: .; cdr3_aa: CASSLGRAGETQYF; cdr3_nt: TGTGCCAGCAGCTTAGGCAGGGCTGGAGAGACCCAGTACTTC
j_call: TRBJ2-5; clone_size: few; v_call: TRBV7-9; d_call: TRBD2; cdr3_aa: CASSPSGSIQETQYF; cdr3_nt: TGTGCCAGCAGCCCTAGCGGCTCAATTCAAGAGACCCAGTACTTC
j_call: TRBJ2-5; clone_size: few; v_call: TRBV6-6; d_call: .; cdr3_aa: CASTWTIQETQYF; cdr3_nt: TGTGCCAGCACCTGGACTATCCAAGAGACCCAGTACTTC
j_call: TRBJ2-3; clone_size: few; v_call: TRBV28; d_call: .; cdr3_aa: CASSFWRADTQYF; cdr3_nt: TGTGCCAGCAGTTTTTGGCGGGCAGATACGCAGTATTTT
j_call: TRBJ2-3; clone_size: few; v_call: TRBV5-1; d_call: TRBD2; cdr3_aa: CASTTTSAFTDTQYF; cdr3_nt: TGCGCCAGCACCACGACTAGCGCCTTCACAGATACGCAGTATTTT
j_call: TRBJ2-1; clone_size: few; v_call: TRBV28; d_call: .; cdr3_aa: CASRGGRTRTYNEQFF; cdr3_nt: TGTGCCAGCAGGGGGGGGCGGACTAGAACGTACAATGAGCAGTTCTTC
j_call: TRBJ2-3; clone_size: few; v_call: TRBV5-1; d_call: .; cdr3_aa: CASRSGSQYTDTQYF; cdr3_nt: TGCGCCAGCAGATCGGGAAGCCAGTACACAGATACGCAGTATTTT
j_call: TRBJ2-2; clone_size: .; v_call: TRBV5-4; d_call: .; cdr3_aa: CASSPGYSGELFF; cdr3_nt: TGTGCCAGCAGCCCAGGATATAGCGGGGAGCTGTTTTTT
j_call: TRBJ2-1; clone_size: few; v_call: TRBV7-9; d_call: .; cdr3_aa: CASSPFGRRLNEQFF; cdr3_nt: TGTGCCAGCAGCCCGTTTGGACGGCGCCTCAATGAGCAGTTCTTC
j_call: TRBJ1-2; clone_size: few; v_call: TRBV29-1; d_call: .; cdr3_aa: CSVTRVGNGYTF; cdr3_nt: TGCAGCGTTACCAGGGTAGGAAATGGCTACACCTTC
j_call: TRBJ1-1; clone_size: .; v_call: TRBV6-1; d_call: .; cdr3_aa: CASSTTAGGITEAFF; cdr3_nt: TGTGCCAGCAGTACAACGGCCGGGGGTATCACTGAAGCTTTCTTT
j_call: TRBJ2-7; clone_size: few; v_call: TRBV5-1; d_call: .; cdr3_aa: CASSGTGVRRF; cdr3_nt: TGCGCCAGCAGCGGAACCGGGGTACGTCGCTTC
j_call: TRBJ2-3; clone_size: once; v_call: TRBV28; d_call: .; cdr3_aa: CASSLITGQVTDTQYF; cdr3_nt: TGTGCCAGCAGCCTCATCACAGGGCAGGTAACAGATACGCAGTATTTT
j_call: TRBJ1-5; clone_size: few; v_call: TRBV4-2; d_call: .; cdr3_aa: CASSQEAGSNQPQHF; cdr3_nt: TGTGCCAGCAGCCAAGAGGCGGGTAGCAATCAGCCCCAGCATTTT
j_call: TRBJ2-1; clone_size: many; v_call: TRBV5-1; d_call: .; cdr3_aa: CASSAWVAGADGDNEQFF; cdr3_nt: TGCGCCAGCAGCGCTTGGGTCGCAGGGGCCGATGGCGACAATGAGCAGTTCTTC
j_call: TRBJ2-1; clone_size: .; v_call: TRBV20-1; d_call: TRBD2; cdr3_aa: CSAEEAGGLYNEQFF; cdr3_nt: TGCAGTGCCGAGGAGGCGGGAGGATTATACAATGAGCAGTTCTTC